The T cell receptor (beta chain) under discussion was sequenced for a study of blood T cell repertoires in COVID-19. Overall study: COVID-19 samples from acute and convalescent phases originated in the United States, Italy and Spain. Nucleic acid was either cDNA or gDNA, and it came from T cells, B-cell-depleted T cells, or PBMCs.

Under the authors' procedure: Amplification with reference gene primers provided the estimates of nucleated cell counts. Clones were sequenced by immunoSEQ multiplex PCR, and TCRdb holds only the in-frame ones, with some missing. For V, J and clone size, that table is used; D and trimming come from the DNA. In the table there are 85,000 to 100,000 clones, about nine tenths of which are singletons. Per germline, CDR1 GTSNPN and CDR2 SVGIG (reference sequence). The CDR3 is 12 amino acids. Unmatched junction bases numbered 2, after V lost 4 bases and J lost 4 bases. The chain has TRBV30 and TRBJ2-7, with 9 positions matching TRBD2. This receptor was obtained from a man in his fifties with active or convalescent COVID-19. The specimen was peripheral blood. In nucleotides, the CDR3 is TGTGCCTGGAATAGCGGGAGTTACGAGCAGTACTTC. Its translation is CAWNSGSYEQYF.